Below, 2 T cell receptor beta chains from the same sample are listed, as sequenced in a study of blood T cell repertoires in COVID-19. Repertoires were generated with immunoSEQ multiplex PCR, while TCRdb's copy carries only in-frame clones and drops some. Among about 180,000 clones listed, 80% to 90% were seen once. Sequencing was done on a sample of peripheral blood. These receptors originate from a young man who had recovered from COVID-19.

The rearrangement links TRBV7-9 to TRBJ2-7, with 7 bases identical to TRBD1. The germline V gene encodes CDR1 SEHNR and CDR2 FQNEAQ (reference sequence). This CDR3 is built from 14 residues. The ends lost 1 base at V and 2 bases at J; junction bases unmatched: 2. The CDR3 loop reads CASSLGGQPYEQYF. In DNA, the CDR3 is TGTGCCAGCAGCTTAGGGGGACAGCCCTACGAGCAGTACTTC.

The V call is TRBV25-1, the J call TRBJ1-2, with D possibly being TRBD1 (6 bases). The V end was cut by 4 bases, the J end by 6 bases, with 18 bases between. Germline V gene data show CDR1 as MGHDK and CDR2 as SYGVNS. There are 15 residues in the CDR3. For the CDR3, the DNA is TGTGCCAGCAGTGGGTACAGGGAAGGAAGGGATGGCTACACCTTC. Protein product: CASSGYREGRDGYTF.